This record covers a single T cell receptor beta chain. Original processing methods: Cell counts per sample came from amplifying reference gene primers. Profiled with immunoSEQ multiplex PCR; TCRdb holds only in-frame clones, not every one. D and trimming were read from the DNA, whereas the V and J calls and clone size are those reported in that table. This table has 250,000 to 300,000 clones, around 90% appearing once. Deletions cut 3 bases from V and 0 bases from J, with 15 bases between. The CDR3 is 18 residues long. CDR1 is LGHDT and CDR2 is YNNKEL in the germline V gene (reference sequence). These data come from a study of blood T cell repertoires in COVID-19. Turning to the study itself: There were acute and convalescent COVID-19 samples, and they came from the United States, Italy and Spain.

The V call is TRBV3-1 (or the pseudogene TRBV3-2), the J call TRBJ1-6; TRBD1 is a possible D gene (5 bases). What was sequenced was peripheral blood. This clonotype originated in a woman aged 40 to 50 with acute or convalescent COVID-19. The CDR3 coding sequence is TGTGCCAGCAGCCAGAGGCGGGGGGGAAGCTCCTATAATTCACCCCTCCACTTT. Translating gives CASSQRRGGSSYNSPLHF.